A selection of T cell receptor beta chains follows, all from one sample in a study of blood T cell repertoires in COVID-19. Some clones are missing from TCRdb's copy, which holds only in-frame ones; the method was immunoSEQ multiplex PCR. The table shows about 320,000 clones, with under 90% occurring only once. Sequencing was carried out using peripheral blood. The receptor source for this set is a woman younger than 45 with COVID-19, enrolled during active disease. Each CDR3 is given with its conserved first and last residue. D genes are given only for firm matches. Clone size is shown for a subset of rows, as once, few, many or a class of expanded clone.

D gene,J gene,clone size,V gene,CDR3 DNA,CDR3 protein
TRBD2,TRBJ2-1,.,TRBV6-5,TGTGCCAGCAGTATGCTAGCGGGGGCCAATAATGAGCAGTTCTTC,CASSMLAGANNEQFF
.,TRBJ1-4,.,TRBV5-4,TGTGCCAGTTCGCGGGGCAGGGCTAATGAAAAACTGTTTTTT,CASSRGRANEKLFF
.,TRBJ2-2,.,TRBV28,TGTGCCAGCAGCCCGCATAGGGGGCGAAGGGACTCCGCGAACACCGGGGAGCTGTTTTTT,CASSPHRGRRDSANTGELFF
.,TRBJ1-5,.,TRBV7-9,TGTGCCAGCAGCTTTAATAGCAATCAGCCCCAGCATTTT,CASSFNSNQPQHF
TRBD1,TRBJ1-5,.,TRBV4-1,TGCGCCAGCAGTCAGGGGGATTATCAGCCCCAGCATTTT,CASSQGDYQPQHF
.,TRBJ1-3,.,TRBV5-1,TGCGCCAGCAGGGACACTTACTCTGGAAACACCATATATTTT,CASRDTYSGNTIYF
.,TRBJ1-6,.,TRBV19,TGTGCCAGTAGCCAGACAGGCCTTTCACCCCTCCACTTT,CASSQTGLSPLHF
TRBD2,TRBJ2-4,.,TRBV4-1,TGCGCCAGCAGCCAAGTGGCGGGGGGCACCTCCAACATTCAGTACTTC,CASSQVAGGTSNIQYF
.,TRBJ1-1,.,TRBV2,TGTGCCAGCTTGGAGGGGCGAGCTTTCTTT,CASLEGRAFF
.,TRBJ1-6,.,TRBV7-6,TGTGCCAGCAGCTTACTCGGGGGTCAGGGAGGTTCACCCCTCCACTTT,CASSLLGGQGGSPLHF
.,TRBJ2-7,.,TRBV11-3,TGTGCCAGCAGCTTAGGAGGGGGGGACTACGAGCAGTACTTC,CASSLGGGDYEQYF
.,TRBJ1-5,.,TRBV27,TGTGCCAGCAGTTTAACGACAGTCAATCAGCCCCAGCATTTT,CASSLTTVNQPQHF
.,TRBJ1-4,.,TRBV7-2,TGTGCCAGCAGCTTAGTCGGGACACCTGCAACTAATGAAAAACTGTTTTTT,CASSLVGTPATNEKLFF
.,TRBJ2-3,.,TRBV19,TGTGCCAGTAGTATCAACACAGATACGCAGTATTTT,CASSINTDTQYF
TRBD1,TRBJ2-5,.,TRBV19,TGTGCCCACCGTGGGACAGAACAAGAGACCCAGTACTTC,CAHRGTEQETQYF
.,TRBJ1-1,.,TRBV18,TGTGCCAGCTCACAAGCCTTCACCCGGAACACTGAAGCTTTCTTT,CASSQAFTRNTEAFF
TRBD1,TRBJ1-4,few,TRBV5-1,TGCGCCAGCAGCTTGTCAGGGGGAGGTAATGAAAAACTGTTTTTT,CASSLSGGGNEKLFF
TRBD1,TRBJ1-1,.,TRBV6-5,TGTGCCAGCAGTTACTCGAACCAGGGGGTGGACACTGAAGCTTTCTTT,CASSYSNQGVDTEAFF
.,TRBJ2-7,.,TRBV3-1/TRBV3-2,TGTGCCAGCAGCCGGACCGGGGTTACCTACGAGCAGTACTTC,CASSRTGVTYEQYF
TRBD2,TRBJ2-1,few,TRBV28,TGTGCCATCATCCGGCGGGGGGGCCACAATGAGCAGTTCTTC,CAIIRRGGHNEQFF
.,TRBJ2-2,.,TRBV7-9,TGTGCCAGCAGCTTTACAGGGCCCGGGGAGCTGTTTTTT,CASSFTGPGELFF
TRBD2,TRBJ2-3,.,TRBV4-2,TGTGCCAGCAGCCTACTAGCGGGGTATTCTAGCACAGATACGCAGTATTTT,CASSLLAGYSSTDTQYF
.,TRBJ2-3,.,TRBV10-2,TGCGCCAGCAGTGGGGCTGGGCGGGGGCCCAAAGATACGCAGTATTTT,CASSGAGRGPKDTQYF
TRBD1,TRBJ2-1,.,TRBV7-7,TGTGCCAGCAGCCCAGGGAGAGGGGACAGGCTCCAAAATGAGCAGTTCTTC,CASSPGRGDRLQNEQFF
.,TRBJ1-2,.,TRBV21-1,TGTGCCAGCAGCAACCGGGACAGTAACTATGGCTACACCTTC,CASSNRDSNYGYTF
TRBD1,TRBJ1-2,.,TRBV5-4,TGTGCCACCACGTTGACTTGGGGACAGAGCTATGGCTACACCTTC,CATTLTWGQSYGYTF
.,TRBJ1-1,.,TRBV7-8,TGTGCCAGCAGCCCCAACAGGGTGAACACTGAAGCTTTCTTT,CASSPNRVNTEAFF
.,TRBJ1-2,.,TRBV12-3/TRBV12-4,TGTGCCAGCAGCACGACATATGATGGCTACACCTTC,CASSTTYDGYTF
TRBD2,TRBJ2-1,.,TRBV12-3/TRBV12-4,TGTGCCAGCAGCTTGGGGGGGGGAAATGAGCAGTTCTTC,CASSLGGGNEQFF
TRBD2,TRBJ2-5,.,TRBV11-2,TGTGCCAGCAGCTGGGGGGGGACCCAGTACTTC,CASSWGGTQYF
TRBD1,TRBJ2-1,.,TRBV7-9,TGTGCCAGCAGCTTAGGGAGGACAGGTCAAACCTACAATGAGCAGTTCTTC,CASSLGRTGQTYNEQFF
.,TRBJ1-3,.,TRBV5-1,TGCGCCAGCAGCTTGGGTAGCTCCTTCTCTGGAAACACCATATATTTT,CASSLGSSFSGNTIYF
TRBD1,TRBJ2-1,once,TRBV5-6,TGTGCCAGCAGTTACTCAGGGGGACCCTACAATGAGCAGTTCTTC,CASSYSGGPYNEQFF
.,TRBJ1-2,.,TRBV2,TGTGCCAGCAGCGAACAATTGAACAGGCTAGGTCAGGGAAGTGGCGGCTACACCTTC,CASSEQLNRLGQGSGGYTF
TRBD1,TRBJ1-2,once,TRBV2,TGTGCCAGCAGTCAGGGGACAGGGGTTTTCTATGGCTACACCTTC,CASSQGTGVFYGYTF
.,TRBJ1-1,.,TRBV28,TGTGCCAGCAGACCAACAGTTTCCACTGAAGCTTTCTTT,CASRPTVSTEAFF
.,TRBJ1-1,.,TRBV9,TGTGCCAGCAGCGTAGCCCGCGGACAGAACACTGAAGCTTTCTTT,CASSVARGQNTEAFF
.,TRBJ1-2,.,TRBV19,TGTGCCAGTAGTATGGGCGGGTTCTATGGCTACACCTTC,CASSMGGFYGYTF
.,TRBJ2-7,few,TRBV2,TGTGCCAGCAGTGTGCAGGGGTTAGGCTACGAGCAGTACTTC,CASSVQGLGYEQYF
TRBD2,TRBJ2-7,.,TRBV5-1,TGCGCCAGCAGGGCGGGGGGCTACCAGGAGCAGTACTTC,CASRAGGYQEQYF
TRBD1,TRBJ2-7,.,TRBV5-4,TGTGCCAGCAGCGGACAGGATGCTTACGAGCAGTACTTC,CASSGQDAYEQYF
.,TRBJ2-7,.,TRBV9,TGTGCCAGCAGCGTAGACGTTCAGGGTTTCGAGCAGTACTTC,CASSVDVQGFEQYF
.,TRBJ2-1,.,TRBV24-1,TGTGCCACCAGTGATTTAGCCGGGTATGAGCAGTTCTTC,CATSDLAGYEQFF
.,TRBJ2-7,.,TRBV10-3,TGTGCCATCAGTGATGAGCGCCTCTCCTACGAGCAGTACTTC,CAISDERLSYEQYF
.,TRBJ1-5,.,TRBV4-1,TGCGCCAGCAGCCAAGTCGGGACACCGAAGGAGCCCCAGCATTTT,CASSQVGTPKEPQHF
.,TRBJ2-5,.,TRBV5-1,TGCGCCAGCAGCTTGGGTGAGGGCAGCCAAGAGACCCAGTACTTC,CASSLGEGSQETQYF
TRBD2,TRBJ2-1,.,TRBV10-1,TGCGCCAGCAGTGTAGGACTAGCGGGCTCATACAATGAGCAGTTCTTC,CASSVGLAGSYNEQFF
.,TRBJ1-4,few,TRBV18,TGTGCCAGCTCACCGAGACTGGAGGAAAAACTGTTTTTT,CASSPRLEEKLFF
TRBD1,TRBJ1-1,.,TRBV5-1,TGCGCCAGCACCTTGACAGGGGGAACTGAAGCTTTCTTT,CASTLTGGTEAFF
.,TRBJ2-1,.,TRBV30,TGTGCCTGGTCACAGGGTGGTGAGCAGTTCTTC,CAWSQGGEQFF
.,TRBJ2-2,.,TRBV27,TGTGCCAGCAGCCCATCCGGGAGACACACCGGGGAGCTGTTTTTT,CASSPSGRHTGELFF
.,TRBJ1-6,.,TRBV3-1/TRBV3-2,TGTGCCAGCAGCCCCCCGACAGTTTCACCCCTCCACTTT,CASSPPTVSPLHF
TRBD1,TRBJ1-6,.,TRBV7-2,TGTGCCAGCAGACGGACAGGGATACATAATTCACCCCTCCACTTT,CASRRTGIHNSPLHF
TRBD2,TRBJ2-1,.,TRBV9,TGTGCCAGCAGCGACCCCGGGGGACTAGCGGATGAGCAGTTCTTC,CASSDPGGLADEQFF
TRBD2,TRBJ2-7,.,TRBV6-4,TGTGCCAGCAGAGAAACTAGCGGGGGGACTCTTGGGGAGCAGTACTTC,CASRETSGGTLGEQYF
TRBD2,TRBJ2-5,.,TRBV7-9,TGTGCCAGCATCAGTTGGGGGGGAGAGGCTGGAAGGGAGACCCAGTACTTC,CASISWGGEAGRETQYF
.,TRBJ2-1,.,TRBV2,TGTGCCCACACCCTGTACAATGAGCAGTTCTTC,CAHTLYNEQFF
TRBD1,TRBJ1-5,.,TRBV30,TGTGCCTGGAGTGTACAGGGGAATCAGCCCCAGCATTTT,CAWSVQGNQPQHF
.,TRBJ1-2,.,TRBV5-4,TGTGCCAGCAGCTTGGGGGGGGTAAGCTATGGCTACACCTTC,CASSLGGVSYGYTF